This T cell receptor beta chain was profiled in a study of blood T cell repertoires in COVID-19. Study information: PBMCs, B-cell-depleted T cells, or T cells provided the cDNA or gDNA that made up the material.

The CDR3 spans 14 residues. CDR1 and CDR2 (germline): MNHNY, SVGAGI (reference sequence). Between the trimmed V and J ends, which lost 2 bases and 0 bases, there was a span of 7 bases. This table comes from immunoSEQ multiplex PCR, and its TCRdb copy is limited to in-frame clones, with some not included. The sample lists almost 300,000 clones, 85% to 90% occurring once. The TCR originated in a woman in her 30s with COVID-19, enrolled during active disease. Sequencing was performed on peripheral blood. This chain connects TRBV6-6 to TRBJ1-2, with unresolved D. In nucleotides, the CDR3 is TGTGCCAGCAGTTACGCTGTAGCTAACTATGGCTACACCTTC. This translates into CASSYAVANYGYTF.